The 28 T cell receptor beta chains below all came from one sample that was sequenced in a study of STAT5B mutations in CD4+ large granular lymphocyte leukemia. Repertoires were generated with immunoSEQ multiplex PCR, while TCRdb's copy carries only in-frame clones and drops some. The sample lists 35,000 to 45,000 clones; approximately 86% were seen once. The sample was CD4+ T cells from blood buffy coats. The receptor source for this set is a human donor in good health.

This clone was detected only once. The chain is built from TRBV28 and TRBJ1-5, with a possible D match to TRBD1 (5 bases). The CDR3 runs to 12 residues. V lost 5 bases and J 7 bases, leaving 9 bases between the germline ends. Germline loops: CDR1 MDHEN, CDR2 SYDVKM. The CDR3 here is CASSRGLQPQHF. The CDR3 nucleotides read TGTGCCAGCAGTAGGGGTCTGCAGCCCCAGCATTTT. Full variable domain (rest looked up from reference TRBV28 and TRBJ1-5): DVKVTQSSRYLVKRTGEKVFLECVQDMDHENMFWYRQDPGLGLRLIYFSYDVKMKEKGDIPEGYSVSREKKERFSLILESASTNQTSMYLCASSRGLQPQHFGDGTRLSIL.

The V and J genes are TRBV30 and TRBJ2-3; 8 bases map to TRBD2. Losses at the gene ends were 2 bases for V and 0 bases for J; bases not matched to a gene: 7. The CDR3 is 16 residues long. The germline V gene encodes CDR1 GTSNPN and CDR2 SVGIG (reference sequence). The DNA of the CDR3 is TGTGCCTGGAGTCCTAGAGCGGGAGCTAGCACAGATACGCAGTATTTT. It encodes CAWSPRAGASTDTQYF.

This clone has only one observation. The chain has TRBV28 and TRBJ2-5, with TRBD1 as a possible D gene (5 bases). V lost 1 base, J lost 2 bases, and 8 bases lay in between. This CDR3 contains 14 residues. Germline assignment: CDR1 MDHEN and CDR2 SYDVKM. Here the CDR3 reads CASSLSQGQETQYF. The CDR3 DNA reads TGTGCCAGCAGTTTATCGCAGGGTCAAGAGACCCAGTACTTC.

This sequence joins TRBV5-1 and TRBJ1-3; D not resolved. The CDR3 contains 16 residues. Trimming pared 4 bases from V and 0 bases from J, leaving 14 bases between. Germline V gene lookup returns CDR1 SGHRS and CDR2 YFSETQ. The CDR3 protein is CASSNSGSDSGNTIYF. The DNA of the CDR3 is TGCGCCAGCAGCAACTCCGGGTCCGACTCTGGAAACACCATATATTTT. Filled out from reference TRBV5-1 and TRBJ1-3, the complete variable domain reads KAGVTQTPRYLIKTRGQQVTLSCSPISGHRSVSWYQQTPGQGLQFLFEYFSETQRNKGNFPGRFSGRQFSNSRSEMNVSTLELGDSALYLCASSNSGSDSGNTIYFGEGSWLTVV.

The chain is built from TRBV9 and TRBJ2-7; possibly TRBD1 for D (6 bases). The length of the CDR3 is 13 residues. V lost 0 bases and J 7 bases, leaving 11 bases between the germline ends. Germline V gene sequence: CDR1 SGDLS, CDR2 YYNGEE. The CDR3 DNA is TGTGCCAGCAGCGTAGCTAACCAGGGGGAGCAGTACTTC. The encoded protein is CASSVANQGEQYF.

The V call is TRBV10-3, the J call TRBJ2-3; no firm D call. The CDR3 is 12 amino acids. V was trimmed by 2 bases and J by 6 bases, leaving 6 bases between them. Germline CDR1 and CDR2: ENHRY and SYGVKD. CDR3 in DNA: TGTGCCATCAGTGAGGAGAGTGATACGCAGTATTTT. This codes for CAISEESDTQYF.

V is TRBV28 and J is TRBJ1-1, with D tentatively TRBD1 (5 bases). The CDR3 runs 14 residues. Germline CDR1 and CDR2: MDHEN and SYDVKM. The V end lost 3 bases, the J end lost 1 base, and 9 bases lay between the germline ends. In nucleotides, the CDR3 is TGTGCCAGCAGTTTGACCGGGGGGAACACTGAAGCTTTCTTT. It translates to CASSLTGGNTEAFF.

The CDR3 region has the DNA TGCGCCAGCAGCCAAGTGGCGGTAGCGTCGAGCTCCTACGAGCAGTACTTC. Its protein is CASSQVAVASSSYEQYF. The rearrangement uses TRBV4-1 and TRBJ2-7, with a weak D call TRBD2 (5 bases). CDR1 MGHRA and CDR2 YSYEKL come from the germline V gene. V dropped 1 base and J dropped 0 bases, with 16 bases sitting between them. This CDR3 region has 17 residues.

The genes are TRBV30 and TRBJ1-2, with D unresolved. Trimming shortened V by 4 bases and J by 5 bases, and 8 bases separated the two germline ends. CDR1 and CDR2 from the germline V gene are GTSNPN and SVGIG (reference sequence). The CDR3 runs to 11 residues. This chain's CDR3 is CAWKREYGYTF. For the CDR3, the DNA is TGTGCCTGGAAGAGGGAATATGGCTACACCTTC.

The chain combines TRBV28 with TRBJ1-2, with D hard to call. The V gene's germline CDR1 is MDHEN and CDR2 SYDVKM. The CDR3 contains 13 residues. Trimming left V 8 bases short and J 6 bases short, with 16 bases between. CDR3 amino acids: CASEPLGSDGYTF. CDR3 bases: TGTGCCAGCGAACCCCTGGGCAGCGATGGCTACACCTTC.

This sequence joins TRBV7-8 and TRBJ2-1; 8 nucleotides agree with TRBD2. The ends lost 5 bases at V and 7 bases at J; junction bases unmatched: 13. The CDR3 sequence is 16 residues long. Germline V gives CDR1 SGHVS, CDR2 FQNEAQ. CDR3 loop: CASSHTEVLAGNEQFF. The CDR3, as DNA: TGTGCCAGCAGCCACACGGAGGTGCTAGCGGGTAATGAGCAGTTCTTC. Complete variable domain (other parts from reference TRBV7-8 and TRBJ2-1): GAGVSQSPRYKVAKRGQDVALRCDPISGHVSLFWYQQALGQGPEFLTYFQNEAQLDKSGLPSDRFFAERPEGSVSTLKIQRTQQEDSAVYLCASSHTEVLAGNEQFFGPGTRLTVL.

This chain uses TRBV5-1 with TRBJ2-5; 9 bases agree with TRBD1. Germline CDR1 SGHRS, CDR2 YFSETQ. This CDR3 has 17 amino acids. Trimming at V came to 0 bases and at J to 5 bases, leaving 11 bases not matched to a gene. The CDR3 DNA follows: TGCGCCAGCAGCTTGGATCGACCGGACAGGGGAGGGGAGACCCAGTACTTC. Protein product: CASSLDRPDRGGETQYF.

This clone has more than one count but fewer than ten. The V and J genes are TRBV21-1 and TRBJ2-7. TRBV21-1 corresponds to a pseudogene. The CDR3 is 13 residues long. The CDR3 sequence: CASSFDEPKEQYF. The CDR3 DNA sequence: TGTGCCAGCAGCTTCGACGAACCAAAGGAGCAGTACTTC.

Concerning this clone itself: It is unclear where the CDR3 begins or ends on the DNA, so no DNA is shown, and the CDR3 is as TCRdb lists it. V gene TRBV28 combines with J gene TRBJ2-7. Termini included, the CDR3 measures 15 amino acids. Germline V gives CDR1 MDHEN, CDR2 SYDVKM. The CDR3 loop reads CASSILDGTAHEQYF.

CDR3 DNA sequence: TGTGCCAGCAGCTTAGATACCGGGAATGAGCAGTTCTTC. Encoded protein: CASSLDTGNEQFF. The J gene is TRBJ2-1, the V gene TRBV11-3; D not certain. Germline CDR1 is SGHNT and CDR2 is YENEEA. Trimming took off 0 bases at V and 7 bases at J, with 7 bases between the two ends. This CDR3 is built from 13 residues.

The rearrangement uses TRBV28 and TRBJ1-4; D is perhaps TRBD1 (5 bases). The CDR3 covers 14 residues. V was shortened by 3 bases and J by 7 bases, with 12 bases between the two germline ends. Germline CDR1 reads MDHEN; CDR2 reads SYDVKM. This CDR3 is CASSLHGASEKLFF. CDR3 bases: TGTGCCAGCAGTTTGCACGGGGCGAGTGAAAAACTGTTTTTT.

This chain connects TRBV15 to TRBJ1-1; D is unresolved. This CDR3 has 15 residues. Germline CDR1 LNHNV, CDR2 YYDKDF (reference sequence). The V and J ends lost 0 bases and 4 bases respectively, with 12 bases between them. The CDR3 DNA sequence: TGTGCCACCAGCAGAGATCTGGCGGCAGGCACTGAAGCTTTCTTT. This encodes CATSRDLAAGTEAFF.

The chain links TRBV7-2 to TRBJ2-1; TRBD2 agrees at 14 bases. Germline CDR1 is SGHTA and CDR2 is FQGNSA. With 1 base clipped from V and 6 bases from J, the junction kept 2 bases outside the gene matches. The CDR3 has 16 amino acids. CDR3 sequence (DNA): TGTGCCAGCAGCTTAGTTGGGACTAGCGGGAGCAATGAGCAGTTCTTC. As protein: CASSLVGTSGSNEQFF. The whole variable domain, remainder taken from reference TRBV7-2 and TRBJ2-1, is GAGVSQSPSNKVTEKGKDVELRCDPISGHTALYWYRQSLGQGLEFLIYFQGNSAPDKSGLPSDRFSAERTGGSVSTLTIQRTQQEDSAVYLCASSLVGTSGSNEQFFGPGTRLTVL.

This clone was observed a single time. The rearrangement links TRBV7-2 to TRBJ2-5; D is unresolved. Trimming left V 5 bases short and J 1 base short, with 14 bases between. This CDR3 contains 15 residues. CDR1 is SGHTA and CDR2 is FQGNSA in the germline V gene. The DNA of the CDR3 is TGTGCCAGCAGCGAGACATTATATTTCCAAGAGACCCAGTACTTC. The encoded protein is CASSETLYFQETQYF.

J is TRBJ1-4 and V is TRBV4-3; no clear D gene. With 1 base removed from V and 8 bases from J, the gap between germline ends came to 17 bases. The CDR3 runs 16 residues. CDR1 and CDR2 from the germline V gene are LGHNA and YSLEER. The DNA for the CDR3 is TGCGCCAGCAGCCAAGCGGGCCGTACGAGTGGGGAAAAACTGTTTTTT. Its translation: CASSQAGRTSGEKLFF.

In this sample, this clone turned up a few times. The V call is TRBV25-1, the J call TRBJ2-7; D uncertain. This CDR3 is built from 14 residues. In germline, CDR1 is MGHDK, CDR2 SYGVNS. Trimming pared 6 bases from V and 1 base from J, leaving 13 bases between. This CDR3 reads CASSPPGGSYEQYF. The CDR3 nucleotides are TGTGCCAGCAGCCCTCCCGGCGGATCCTACGAGCAGTACTTC.

This clone has more than one count but fewer than ten. The V gene is TRBV1, the J gene TRBJ2-1; the table's TRBD1 call for D was not verified on the DNA. TRBV1 is noted as a pseudogene. CDR3 size: 17 residues. CDR3 bases: TGCACCAGCAGCACACGTCCTAGGGGGAGCTCCTACAATGAGCAGTTCTTC. It specifies CTSSTRPRGSSYNEQFF.

The V gene is TRBV4-3, the J gene TRBJ2-3; 8 bases fit TRBD2. With V trimmed by 1 base and J by 8 bases, 14 bases remained unmatched. The germline gives CDR1 LGHNA, CDR2 YSLEER. There are 17 residues in the CDR3. The CDR3 sequence: CASSQVPSGSASGTQYF. For the CDR3, the DNA is TGCGCCAGCAGCCAAGTACCGAGCGGGAGTGCTTCCGGTACGCAGTATTTT.

V usage is TRBV4-2 and J usage is TRBJ2-5, with 9 positions matching TRBD2. CDR3 length equals 18 residues. The germline gives CDR1 LGHNA, CDR2 YNFKEQ. Trimming took 0 bases from V and 6 from J; bases not matched to a gene: 14. The CDR3 is CASSQDGVGGGRVKTQYF. Here the CDR3 DNA reads TGTGCCAGCAGCCAAGACGGAGTTGGCGGCGGGAGGGTTAAGACCCAGTACTTC.

The chain employs TRBV28 and TRBJ2-3; TRBD1 matches at 7 bases. With V trimmed by 6 bases and J by 1 base, 10 bases remained unmatched. Germline V CDR1 and CDR2: MDHEN, SYDVKM. The CDR3 consists of 16 residues. CDR3 sequence (DNA): TGTGCCAGCAGCGGACCGGGACAGCCACGCACAGATACGCAGTATTTT. It yields the protein CASSGPGQPRTDTQYF.

This chain joins TRBV30 and TRBJ2-3, with TRBD2 matching 12 bases. The CDR3 totals 15 residues. Per germline, CDR1 GTSNPN and CDR2 SVGIG (reference sequence). CDR3 sequence reads: CAGASGRAGTDTQYF. The CDR3 DNA reads TGTGCGGGGGCTAGCGGGAGGGCTGGCACAGATACGCAGTATTTT. Full variable domain (outside the CDR3, taken from reference TRBV30 and TRBJ2-3): SQTIHQWPATLVQPVGSPLSLECTVEGTSNPNLYWYRQAAGRGLQLLFYSVGIGQISSEVPQNLSASRPQDRQFILSSKKLLLSDSGFYLCAGASGRAGTDTQYFGPGTRLTVL.

This clone is medium-sized within its sample. At one boundary the junction diverges from the germline segment, which might be a read error. CDR3 sequence (DNA): TGTGCCAGCAGCCTAGCGCCGAACTTGGCCTACGAGCAGTACTTC. Protein: CASSLAPNLAYEQYF. The J gene is TRBJ2-7, the V gene TRBV7-2, with D possibly matching TRBD2 (6 bases). Germline V lookup: CDR1 SGHTA, CDR2 FQGNSA. This CDR3 is 15 amino acids long.

This chain links TRBV4-1 with TRBJ2-3; a possible D gene is TRBD2 (6 bases). CDR1 is MGHRA and CDR2 is YSYEKL in the germline V gene. V gave up 4 bases and J gave up 4 bases, with 12 bases separating them. The CDR3 loop spans 14 amino acids. CDR3 nucleotide sequence: TGCGCCAGCAGCCTTCGGGAGTACCCAGATACGCAGTATTTT. Residues: CASSLREYPDTQYF.